This entry is about one T cell receptor (beta chain). Antigen: not known. A read error may account for a junction end that differs from germline. The CDR3 has 14 amino acids. Germline-derived CDR1 and CDR2 are SGDLS and YYNGEE. Repertoires were generated with immunoSEQ multiplex PCR, while TCRdb's copy carries only in-frame clones and drops some. The sample consists of 23,000 or so clones, 83% of them appearing once. The data originate from a study of OX40 agonist ivuxolimab in advanced cancers. Study information: Patients achieving partial responses numbered three: one hepatocellular carcinoma case and two cutaneous melanoma cases.

The study's findings and limits: Certain nonresponding patients likewise had low normalized T-cell clonal expansion. Clonal expansion from baseline to week 6 occurred in both CD4+ and CD8+ T cells.

The clonotype was recovered from an adult with an advanced solid tumor such as melanoma, head and neck, liver or kidney cancer. The genes are TRBV9 and TRBJ1-5, with D unresolved. The source material was CD4+ or CD8+ T cells sorted from blood, sampled in a trial of the OX40 agonist ivuxolimab. This CDR3 reads CASSVWANNQPQHF. Written as DNA, the CDR3 is TGTGCCAGTAGCGTGTGGGCCAACAATCAGCCCCAGCATTTT. Variable domain in full (rest from reference TRBV9 and TRBJ1-5): DSGVTQTPKHLITATGQRVTLRCSPRSGDLSVYWYQQSLDQGLQFLIQYYNGEERAKGNILERFSAQQFPDLHSELNLSSLELGDSALYFCASSVWANNQPQHFGDGTRLSIL.